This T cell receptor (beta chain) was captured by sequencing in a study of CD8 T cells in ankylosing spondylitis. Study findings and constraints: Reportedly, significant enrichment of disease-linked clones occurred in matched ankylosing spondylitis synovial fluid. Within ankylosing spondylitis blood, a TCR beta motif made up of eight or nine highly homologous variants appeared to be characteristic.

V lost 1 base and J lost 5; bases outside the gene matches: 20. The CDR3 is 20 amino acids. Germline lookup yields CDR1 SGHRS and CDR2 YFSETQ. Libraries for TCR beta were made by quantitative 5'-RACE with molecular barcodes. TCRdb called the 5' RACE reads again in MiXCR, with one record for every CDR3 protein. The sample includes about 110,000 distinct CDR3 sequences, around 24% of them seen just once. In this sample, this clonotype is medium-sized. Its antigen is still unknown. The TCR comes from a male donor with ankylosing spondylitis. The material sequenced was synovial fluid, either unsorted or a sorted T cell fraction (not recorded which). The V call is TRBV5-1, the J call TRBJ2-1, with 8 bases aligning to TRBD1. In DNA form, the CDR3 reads TGCGCCAGCAGCTTGAGGACAGGGAGCCTTTCGTCAAACCTCGACAATGAGCAGTTCTTC. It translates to CASSLRTGSLSSNLDNEQFF.